This T cell receptor (beta chain) comes out of a study of blood T cells in healthy people across ages. Background on the study: Using template switching, researchers captured about one barcoded beta molecule for each two T cells. Study-level findings and limits: With unsorted PBMCs, a conclusive comparison of naive versus antigen-experienced cells was not possible.

Concerning this clonotype: Its specificity is not known.

Then a second PCR, running roughly 7 to 11 cycles, was carried out with a sample-barcoded 5' primer and a J-beta primer mix. Via MiXCR, TCRdb re-called the 5' RACE reads, giving one row per CDR3 protein. The table shows roughly 1,300,000 distinct CDR3 sequences, with approximately 59% occurring only once. Sequencing was carried out using blood. The receptor was derived from a man aged 18 to 30 in good health.

The CDR3 region has the DNA TGTGCCAGCGGCGTCCCCGGGAGCCCCCCGCGGACCCAGTACTTC. This sequence encodes CASGVPGSPPRTQYF. The chain couples TRBV11-2 to TRBJ2-5; D possibly corresponds to TRBD2 (6 bases). Germline CDR1 is SGHAT and CDR2 is FQNNGV. This CDR3 is 15 amino acids long. V was pared by 8 bases and J by 7 bases, with 23 bases between.